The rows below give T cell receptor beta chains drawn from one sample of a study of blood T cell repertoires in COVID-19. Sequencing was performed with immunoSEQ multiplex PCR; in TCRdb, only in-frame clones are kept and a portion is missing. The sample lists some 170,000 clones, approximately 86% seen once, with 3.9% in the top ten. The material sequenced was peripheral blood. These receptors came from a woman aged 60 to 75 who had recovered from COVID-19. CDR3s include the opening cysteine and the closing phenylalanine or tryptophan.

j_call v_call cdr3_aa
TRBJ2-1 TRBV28 CASSSLNEQFF
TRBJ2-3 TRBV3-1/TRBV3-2 CASSHSTDTQYF
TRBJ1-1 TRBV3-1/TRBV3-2 CASSQDEEDPNTEAFF
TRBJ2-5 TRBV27 CASSLADSQETQYF
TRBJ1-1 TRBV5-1 CASSPGDRGHTEAFF
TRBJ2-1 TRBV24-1 CATGTGAGNEQFF
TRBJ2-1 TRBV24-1 CATSTGDEQFF
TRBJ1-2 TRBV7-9 CASSLSNVPSDYGYTF
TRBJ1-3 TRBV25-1 CASSEKSSGNTIYF
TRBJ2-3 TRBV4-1 CASSPTAGGGDTQYF
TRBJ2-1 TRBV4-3 CASSQEVPAGPSNEQFF
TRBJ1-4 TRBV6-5 CASSSPRLNEKLFF
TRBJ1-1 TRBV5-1 CASSFDGLNTEAFF
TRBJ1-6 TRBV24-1 CATSDLTGNSPLHF
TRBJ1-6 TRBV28 CASSPEQGWDSPLHF
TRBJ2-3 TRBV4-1 CASSQDTGYTDTQYF
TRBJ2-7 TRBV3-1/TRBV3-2 CASSQVGTSGGKQYF
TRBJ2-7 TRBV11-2 CASSLAGTGAYEQYF
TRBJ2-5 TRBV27 CASSLKSVQETQYF
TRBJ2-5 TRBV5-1 CASSTGTMLETQYF
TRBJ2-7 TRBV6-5 CASSPGQGPGVGQYF
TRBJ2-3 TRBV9 CASSVGLTVATDTQYF
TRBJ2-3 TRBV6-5 CASRGTGTDTQYF
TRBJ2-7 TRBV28 CASSFLRGGSYEQYF
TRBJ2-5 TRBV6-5 CASSPGDSFKTQYF